This TCR beta chain was documented in a study of blood T cell repertoires in COVID-19 (dated by TCRdb to about 2020). The study in broad terms: Samples from collaborators originated in the United States, Italy and Spain and spanned both the acute and convalescent phases of COVID-19. The prospective study material was composed of cDNA or gDNA derived from T cells, B-cell-depleted T cells, or PBMCs. Samples were obtained from the ongoing ImmuneRACE study (first 160 participants) and from about 1,300 subjects provided by 6 global collaborators. Subjects who had been exposed to COVID-19, were actively infected with it, or had recovered from it provided the deeply sampled blood TCRbeta repertoires that made up the dataset. The repertoires were released in a freely available public database meant as a resource for research on the immune response to SARS-CoV-2. Nearly every sample came with metadata listing a de-identified subject ID, COVID-19 status, age in years and sex. Where HLA class I and class II types were available, the types were taken from metadata supplied by the sample provider, not from assay-based typing. Overall study results and their limits: The amount of clinical and demographic metadata varied by source and participant and was provided uncurated.

TCRbeta CDR3 regions were amplified from genomic DNA using the immunoSEQ Assay, a bias-controlled multiplex PCR. Concerning the study's data processing: Within the assay, amplification of reference gene primers was used to estimate how many nucleated cells each sample contained. To quantify the absolute abundance of each unique TCRbeta CDR3 rearrangement, sequence reads were collapsed and filtered. Productive Simpson clonality was computed per sample as the square root of Simpson's diversity index over productive rearrangements. TCRdb obtained this table from immuneACCESS and retained in-frame rearrangements with V and J assigned. These tables miss some clones; where compared with another copy, unresolved V genes account for less than half of the shortfall, and the remainder is unexplained. Clonal size and the V and J genes are those of that table, whereas D and trimming came from the DNA. For this sample there are 110,000 or so clones; more than 70% appear just once. The ten largest account for less than 8.5% of the sample.

V and J are truncated by 6 bases and 7 bases respectively, leaving an intervening sequence of 15 bases. The CDR3 contains 14 residues, cysteine and phenylalanine counted. Only the CDR3 part of the read is kept: 42 bases, read in frame from the first base. From the germline V gene, CDR1 is SNHLY and CDR2 is FYNNEI. As for this clone: Its cognate antigen has yet to be identified. No base-level quality is on record; no much larger clone is a single base apart.

Samples from volunteer blood donors who had recovered from COVID-19 were contributed by a second Seattle source. Each collaborating institution followed its own protocols to collect whole blood in K2EDTA tubes. For TCRbeta analysis, collaborator samples were shipped as frozen whole blood, as isolated PBMCs, or as DNA extracted from either sample type. The rearrangement joined TRBV2 to TRBJ1-4; 5 matching bases give a weak D call of TRBD1. This receptor was obtained from an older woman who had recovered from COVID-19. The specimen was peripheral blood. The CDR3 sequence is CASRIDGGGEKLFF. The DNA is TGTGCCAGCAGGATAGATGGGGGGGGTGAAAAACTGTTTTTT. Supplemented by the reference TRBV2 and TRBJ1-4 proteins around the CDR3, the complete variable domain is EPEVTQTPSHQVTQMGQEVILRCVPISNHLYFYWYRQILGQKVEFLVSFYNNEISEKSEIFDDQFSVERPDGSNFTLKIRSTKLEDSAMYFCASRIDGGGEKLFFGSGTQLSVL.